This TCR beta chain comes out of a study of blood T cell repertoires in COVID-19. At the level of the study: The origin of the acute and convalescent COVID-19 samples was the United States, Italy and Spain. PBMCs, B-cell-depleted T cells, or T cells provided the cDNA or gDNA that made up the material.

Concerning this clone: The sample carries other DNA sequences with the same CDR3.

This CDR3 is built from 14 residues. Germline lookup yields CDR1 LNHDA and CDR2 SQIVND (reference sequence). V lost 2 bases and J 3 bases, leaving 11 bases between the germline ends. Under the authors' procedure: From reference gene primer amplification, estimates of nucleated cell counts were derived. Some clones are missing from TCRdb's copy, which holds only in-frame ones; the method was immunoSEQ multiplex PCR. The V and J calls and the clone size are those of that table, but D and trimming were determined from the DNA. The repertoire holds about 180,000 clones, with approximately 90% as singletons.

This sequence was found in a man in his late teens or twenties who had recovered from COVID-19. Sequencing input: peripheral blood. V gene TRBV19 combines with J gene TRBJ2-7, with D possibly matching TRBD1 (5 bases). The CDR3 region has the DNA TGTGCCAGTAGTATACAGGGCCGCGACTACGAGCAGTACTTC. Translated: CASSIQGRDYEQYF. The variable domain in full, with the rest retrieved from reference TRBV19 and TRBJ2-7, is DGGITQSPKYLFRKEGQNVTLSCEQNLNHDAMYWYRQDPGQGLRLIYYSQIVNDFQKGDIAEGYSVSREKKESFPLTVTSAQKNPTAFYLCASSIQGRDYEQYFGPGTRLTVT.